Listed below are T cell receptor beta chains from one sample, sequenced in a study of regulatory T cells in long-lasting Graves disease. TCRdb reanalysed the multiplex PCR reads using MiXCR and keeps one entry per CDR3 protein. The table lists about 660,000 distinct CDR3 sequences, about 30% of them singletons, with 40% to 50% in the top ten. The sequencing used peripheral blood mononuclear cells (PBMCs), collected when the disease was refractory, from a patient treated with antithyroid drugs. The receptors come from a female donor with Graves disease. The CDR3 runs from the conserved cysteine through the conserved F or W. The D gene is left open where the match is weak. The size of a clone is reported for some rows only, either as once, few or many, or as a class for expanded clones.

J | D | size | V | CDR3 | DNA
TRBJ2-7 | TRBD2 | - | TRBV29-1 | CSVSTGGSSYEQYF | TGCAGCGTTTCCACCGGCGGGAGCTCCTACGAGCAGTACTTC
TRBJ1-5 | - | - | TRBV19 | CASSITGTYSNQPQHF | TGTGCCAGTAGTATTACAGGGACATATAGCAATCAGCCCCAGCATTTT
TRBJ1-2 | TRBD1 | many | TRBV6-1 | CASSGYDRAEYGYTF | TGTGCCAGCAGTGGCTATGACAGGGCCGAATATGGCTACACCTTC
TRBJ1-5 | - | few | TRBV19 | CASRNDRNNQPQHF | TGTGCCAGTAGGAACGACAGGAACAATCAGCCCCAGCATTTT
TRBJ2-7 | - | - | TRBV28 | CASSIPGRSHEQYF | TGTGCCAGCAGCATCCCGGGGAGGTCCCACGAGCAGTACTTC
TRBJ1-6 | - | - | TRBV27 | CASSLNLKRSPLHF | TGTGCCAGCAGTTTAAATCTCAAGCGTTCACCCCTCCACTTT
TRBJ1-4 | TRBD1 | few | TRBV6-1 | CASRPGQGLAEKLFF | TGTGCCAGCAGACCCGGACAGGGGCTAGCGGAAAAACTGTTTTTT
TRBJ2-1 | - | - | TRBV27 | CASRWVRSYNEQFF | TGTGCCAGCAGATGGGTGCGGTCCTACAATGAGCAGTTCTTC
TRBJ2-7 | - | few | TRBV29-1 | CSVEESRGGLAAGYEQYF | TGCAGCGTTGAAGAGAGTCGGGGAGGACTGGCCGCGGGCTACGAGCAGTACTTC
TRBJ1-2 | - | - | TRBV19 | CASSIQASYTF | TGTGCCAGTAGTATACAAGCAAGCTACACCTTC
TRBJ2-7 | - | - | TRBV19 | CASSKRPQNLYEQYF | TGTGCCAGTAGTAAAAGACCCCAAAACCTCTACGAGCAGTACTTC
TRBJ1-1 | - | once | TRBV6-2/TRBV6-3 | CASSCERGRSNTEAFF | TGTGCCAGCAGTTGCGAGCGGGGACGGTCGAACACTGAAGCTTTCTTT
TRBJ2-7 | - | few | TRBV13 | CASSSGLGTISSYEQYF | TGTGCCAGCAGCTCGGGCTTAGGAACAATATCCTCCTACGAGCAGTACTTC
TRBJ1-5 | - | - | TRBV5-1 | CASSPENSGQPQHF | TGCGCCAGCAGCCCGGAGAACAGTGGTCAGCCCCAGCATTTT
TRBJ2-2 | TRBD2 | once | TRBV7-6 | CASSYTAGYPGELFF | TGTGCCAGCAGCTACACAGCGGGATACCCCGGGGAGCTGTTTTTT
TRBJ1-4 | TRBD1 | - | TRBV30 | CAWGGQGNNEKLFF | TGTGCCTGGGGAGGACAGGGGAATAATGAAAAACTGTTTTTT
TRBJ2-5 | - | - | TRBV28 | CASEGQSLGETQYF | TGTGCCAGCGAAGGACAGTCGTTGGGGGAGACCCAGTACTTC
TRBJ1-2 | - | - | TRBV27 | CASSPPGTGSGYTF | TGTGCCAGCAGCCCACCCGGCACAGGGTCTGGCTACACCTTC
TRBJ1-5 | - | - | TRBV28 | CASTNGVAGFQPQHF | TGTGCCAGCACCAATGGGGTGGCCGGATTTCAGCCCCAGCATTTT
TRBJ1-5 | - | - | TRBV20-1 | CSAPGSRGNQPQHF | TGCAGTGCTCCAGGGTCCCGCGGAAATCAGCCCCAGCATTTT
TRBJ2-7 | TRBD2 | - | TRBV4-2 | CASSQDSGSNYEQYF | TGTGCCAGCAGCCAGGATAGCGGGAGTAACTACGAGCAGTACTTC
TRBJ1-1 | - | many | TRBV6-1 | CASVTRPNTEAFF | TGTGCCAGCGTAACTCGACCGAACACTGAAGCTTTCTTT
TRBJ2-6 | - | - | TRBV6-1 | CASTDPPGANVLTF | TGTGCCAGCACCGACCCCCCTGGGGCCAACGTCCTGACTTTC
TRBJ1-4 | - | few | TRBV29-1 | CSVEDHIDNEKLFF | TGCAGCGTTGAAGATCATATAGATAATGAAAAACTGTTTTTT
TRBJ2-1 | TRBD2 | - | TRBV11-3 | CASSQGVAGVGEQFF | TGTGCCAGCAGCCAAGGCGTAGCGGGAGTGGGTGAGCAGTTCTTC
TRBJ1-1 | - | - | TRBV12-5 | CASGLREFEAFF | TGTGCTAGTGGTTTAAGGGAGTTTGAAGCTTTCTTT
TRBJ1-2 | - | many | TRBV19 | CASSIGGAGYTF | TGTGCCAGCAGCATAGGGGGGGCTGGCTACACCTTC
TRBJ1-1 | - | many | TRBV12-3/TRBV12-4 | CASSPRTAKNTEAFF | TGTGCCAGCAGTCCACGGACAGCCAAGAACACTGAAGCTTTCTTT
TRBJ1-5 | - | - | TRBV6-9 | CASSYWGGRNQPQHF | TGTGCCAGCAGTTACTGGGGGGGCCGCAATCAGCCCCAGCATTTT
TRBJ1-2 | - | - | TRBV15 | CATSTGARNIQSYGYTF | TGTGCCACCAGCACGGGGGCCCGGAACATCCAATCTTATGGCTACACCTTC
TRBJ1-1 | TRBD1 | many | TRBV28 | CASSFGQGRSNTEAFF | TGTGCCAGCAGTTTTGGACAGGGAAGGTCGAACACTGAAGCTTTCTTT